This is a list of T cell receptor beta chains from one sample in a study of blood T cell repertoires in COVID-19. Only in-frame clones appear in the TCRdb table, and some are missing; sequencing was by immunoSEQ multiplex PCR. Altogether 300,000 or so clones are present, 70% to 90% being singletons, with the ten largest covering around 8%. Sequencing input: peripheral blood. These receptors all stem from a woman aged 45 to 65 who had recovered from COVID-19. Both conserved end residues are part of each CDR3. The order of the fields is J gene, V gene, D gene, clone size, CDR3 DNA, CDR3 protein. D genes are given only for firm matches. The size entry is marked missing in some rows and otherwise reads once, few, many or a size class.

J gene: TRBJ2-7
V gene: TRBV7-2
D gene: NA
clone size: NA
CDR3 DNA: TGTGCCAGCAGCTCGGACAGAAGATACGAGCAGTACTTC
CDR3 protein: CASSSDRRYEQYF

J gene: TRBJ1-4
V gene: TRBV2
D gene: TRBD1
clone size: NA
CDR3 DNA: TGTGCCAGCAGCGACAGGGATGTGGCCCCGTTTTTT
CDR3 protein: CASSDRDVAPFF

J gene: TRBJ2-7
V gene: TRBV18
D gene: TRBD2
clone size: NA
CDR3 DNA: TGTGCCAGCTCACCACCGATCGACCAGGGAGCGGGGGAGCAGTACTTC
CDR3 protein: CASSPPIDQGAGEQYF

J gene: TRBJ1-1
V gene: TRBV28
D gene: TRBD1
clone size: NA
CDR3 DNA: TGTGCCAGCAGTCAAGATACAGGGGTAGGTAATACTGAAGCTTTCTTT
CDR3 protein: CASSQDTGVGNTEAFF

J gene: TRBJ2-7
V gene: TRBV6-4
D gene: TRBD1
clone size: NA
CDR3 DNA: TGTGCCAGCAGTGAGGGGGACAGGGGCGAGCAGTACTTC
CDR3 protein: CASSEGDRGEQYF

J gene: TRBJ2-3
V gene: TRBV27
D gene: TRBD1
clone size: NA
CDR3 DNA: TGTGCCAGCAGCAAAGACAGGGGCACAGATACGCAGTATTTT
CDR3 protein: CASSKDRGTDTQYF

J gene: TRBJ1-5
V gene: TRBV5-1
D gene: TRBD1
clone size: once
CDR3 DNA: TGCGCCAGCAGCTTGGAAAGGACAGGGGCCATCCTAAATCAGCCCCAGCATTTT
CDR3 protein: CASSLERTGAILNQPQHF

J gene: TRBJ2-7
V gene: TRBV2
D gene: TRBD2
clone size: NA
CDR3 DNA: TGTGCCACTCAACTAGCGGGGGGTTTGGACGAGCAGTACTTC
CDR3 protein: CATQLAGGLDEQYF

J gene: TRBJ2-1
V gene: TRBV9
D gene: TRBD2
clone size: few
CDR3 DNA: TGTGCCAGCAGCGTCAGGCTAGCGGGAGTCCCCAATGAGCAGTTCTTC
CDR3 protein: CASSVRLAGVPNEQFF

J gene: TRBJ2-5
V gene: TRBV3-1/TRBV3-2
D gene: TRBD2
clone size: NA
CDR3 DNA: TGTGCCAGCAGCCTCCGGGAGGCTAGGCGAGAGACCCAGTACTTC
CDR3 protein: CASSLREARRETQYF

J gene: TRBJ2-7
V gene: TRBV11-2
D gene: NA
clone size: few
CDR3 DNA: TGTGCCAGCAGCTCTAGGGACTGGGACTCGAGCTCCTACGAGCAGTACTTC
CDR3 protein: CASSSRDWDSSSYEQYF

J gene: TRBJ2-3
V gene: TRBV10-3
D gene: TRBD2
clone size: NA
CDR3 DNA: TGTGCCATCAGTGGGGTCGGGACTAGCATGGCAGATACGCAGTATTTT
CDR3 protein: CAISGVGTSMADTQYF

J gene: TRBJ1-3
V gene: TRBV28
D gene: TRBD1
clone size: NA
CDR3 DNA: TGTGCCAGCAGTTTGGGACAGGACTCTGGAAACACCATATATTTT
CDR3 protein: CASSLGQDSGNTIYF

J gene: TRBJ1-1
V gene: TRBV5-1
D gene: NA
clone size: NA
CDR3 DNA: TGCGCCAGCAGCTTTCGGGTCGGCGCCCGAGCTTTCTTT
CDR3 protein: CASSFRVGARAFF

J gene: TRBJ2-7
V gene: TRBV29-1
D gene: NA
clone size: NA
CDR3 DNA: TGCGGCGTTGCGACAAGCTCCTACGAGCAGTACTTC
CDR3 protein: CGVATSSYEQYF

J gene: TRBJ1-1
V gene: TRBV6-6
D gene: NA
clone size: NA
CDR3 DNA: TGTGCCAGCAGTTACGCGGAATTGAACACTGAAGCTTTCTTT
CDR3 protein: CASSYAELNTEAFF

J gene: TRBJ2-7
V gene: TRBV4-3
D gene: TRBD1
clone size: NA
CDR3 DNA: TGCGCCAGCAGCCGGGACAGGGGGCACGAGCAGTACTTC
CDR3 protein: CASSRDRGHEQYF

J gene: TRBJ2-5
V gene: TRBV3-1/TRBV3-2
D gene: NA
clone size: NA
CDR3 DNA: TGTGCCAGCAGCCAAGTTATGTTAGTGGAGGGCCAACAGTACTTC
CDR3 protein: CASSQVMLVEGQQYF

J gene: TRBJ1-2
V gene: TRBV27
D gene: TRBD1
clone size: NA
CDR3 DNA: TGTGCCAGCAAGGACAGGGACTACGATGGCTACACCTTC
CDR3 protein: CASKDRDYDGYTF

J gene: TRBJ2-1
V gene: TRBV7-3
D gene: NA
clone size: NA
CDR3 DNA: TGTGCCAGCAGCTTAAATCGTTTAAATCGTGAGCAGTTCTTC
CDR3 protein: CASSLNRLNREQFF

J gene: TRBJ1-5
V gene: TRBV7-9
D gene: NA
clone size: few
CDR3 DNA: TGTGCCAGCAGCTTATCGGACATGGCTCAGCCCCAGCATTTT
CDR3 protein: CASSLSDMAQPQHF

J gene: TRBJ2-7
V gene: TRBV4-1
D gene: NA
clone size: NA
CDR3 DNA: TGCGCCAGCAGCCAAGATTTGGGTGATGGAGTCGAGCAGTACTTC
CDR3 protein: CASSQDLGDGVEQYF

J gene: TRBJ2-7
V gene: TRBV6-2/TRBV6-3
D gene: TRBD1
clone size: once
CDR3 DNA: TGTGCCAGCAGTACGACAGGGTTCGAGCAGTACTTC
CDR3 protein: CASSTTGFEQYF

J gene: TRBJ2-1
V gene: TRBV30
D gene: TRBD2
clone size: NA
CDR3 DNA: TGTGCCTGGAGTGGGACCGGGACTAGTGTCTATGAGCAGTTCTTC
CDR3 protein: CAWSGTGTSVYEQFF

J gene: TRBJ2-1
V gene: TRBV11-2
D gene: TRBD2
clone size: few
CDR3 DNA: TGTGCCAGCAGCTTAGTGGGACAGCGGGGGGATGAGCAGTTCTTC
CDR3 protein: CASSLVGQRGDEQFF

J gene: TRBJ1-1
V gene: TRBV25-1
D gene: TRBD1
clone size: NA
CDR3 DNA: TGTGCCAGCAGTGAATTCGGGACAGCCGAAGCTTTCTTT
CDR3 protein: CASSEFGTAEAFF

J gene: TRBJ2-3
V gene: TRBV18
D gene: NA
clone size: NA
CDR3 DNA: TGTGCCAGCTCAGCCTTCGTCGGGTCGGGGGCAGATACGCAGTATTTT
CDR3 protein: CASSAFVGSGADTQYF

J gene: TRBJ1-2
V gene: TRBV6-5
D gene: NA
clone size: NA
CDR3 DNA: TGTGCCAGCAGTTACTTTGGCCCCAGGGACTATGGCTACACCTTC
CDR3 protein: CASSYFGPRDYGYTF

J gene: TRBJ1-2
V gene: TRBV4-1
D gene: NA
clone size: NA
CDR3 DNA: TGCGCCAGCAGCCCCCGTGAGGGAGGGGGCTATGGCTACACCTTC
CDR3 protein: CASSPREGGGYGYTF

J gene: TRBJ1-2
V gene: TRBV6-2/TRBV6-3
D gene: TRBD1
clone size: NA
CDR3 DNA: TGTGCCAGCAGCTCAACAGACAGGGCCACCGTCGAGGGCTACACCTTC
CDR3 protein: CASSSTDRATVEGYTF

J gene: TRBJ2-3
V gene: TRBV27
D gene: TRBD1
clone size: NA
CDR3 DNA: TGTGCCAGCAGAGTACAGGGGGCGGATACGCAGTATTTT
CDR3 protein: CASRVQGADTQYF

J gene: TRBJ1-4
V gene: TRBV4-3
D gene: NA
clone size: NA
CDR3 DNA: TGCGCCAGCAGCCAAAACCTCCACTGGCGGGAAAAACTGTTTTTT
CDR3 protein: CASSQNLHWREKLFF

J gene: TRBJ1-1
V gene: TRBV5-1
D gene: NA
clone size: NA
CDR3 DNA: TGCGCCAGCAGCAAGTCAGGTCCTGGTAACACTGAAGCTTTCTTT
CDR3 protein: CASSKSGPGNTEAFF

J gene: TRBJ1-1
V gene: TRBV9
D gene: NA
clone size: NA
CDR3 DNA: TGTGCCAGCAGCTCGAGGGCCGTGCGGACAGCCGCTGAAGCTTTCTTT
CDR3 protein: CASSSRAVRTAAEAFF

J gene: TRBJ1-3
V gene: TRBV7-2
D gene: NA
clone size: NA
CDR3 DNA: TGTGCCAGCAGGAAAGACAGGTTGAGCGTCACCATATATTTT
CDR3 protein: CASRKDRLSVTIYF

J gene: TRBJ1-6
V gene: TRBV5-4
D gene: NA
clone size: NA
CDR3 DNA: TGTGCCAGCAGCTTGGATTTGGGCTCGGATTCACCCCTCCACTTT
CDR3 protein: CASSLDLGSDSPLHF

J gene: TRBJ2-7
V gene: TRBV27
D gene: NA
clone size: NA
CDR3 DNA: TGTGCCAGCAGTTATAAGGTGGCCGCGGTGCACGAGCAGTACTTC
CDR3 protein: CASSYKVAAVHEQYF

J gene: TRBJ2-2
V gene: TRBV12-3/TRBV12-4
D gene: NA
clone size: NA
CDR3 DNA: TGTGCCAGCAGAAGAGGGACCGGGGAGCTGTTTTTT
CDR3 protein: CASRRGTGELFF

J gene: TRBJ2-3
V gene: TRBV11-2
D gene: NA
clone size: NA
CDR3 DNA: TGTGCCAGCAGCGCCGTAGGGGCCCGGCCAGATACGCAGTATTTT
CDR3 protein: CASSAVGARPDTQYF

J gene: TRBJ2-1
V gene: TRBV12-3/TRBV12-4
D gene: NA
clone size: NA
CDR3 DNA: TGTGCCAGCAGACGAGCCGAAAATGAGCAGTTCTTC
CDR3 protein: CASRRAENEQFF

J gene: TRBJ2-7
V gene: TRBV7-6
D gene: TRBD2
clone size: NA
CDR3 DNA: TGTGCCAGCACCCAAACGGGTGGGCGGGGGAGGAACGAGCAGTACTTC
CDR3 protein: CASTQTGGRGRNEQYF

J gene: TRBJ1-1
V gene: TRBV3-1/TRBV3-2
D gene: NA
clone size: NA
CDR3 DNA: TGTGCCAGCAAACAAAATGTGAACACTGAAGCTTTCTTT
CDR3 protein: CASKQNVNTEAFF

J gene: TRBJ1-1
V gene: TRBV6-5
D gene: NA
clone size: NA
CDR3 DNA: TGTGCCAGCAGTTACTCGAGGCCGGAATGGGACACTGAAGCTTTCTTT
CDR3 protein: CASSYSRPEWDTEAFF

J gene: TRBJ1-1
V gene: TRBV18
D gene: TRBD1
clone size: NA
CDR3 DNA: TGTGCCAGCTCACCAATCAGGGGGCCCACTGAAGCTTTCTTT
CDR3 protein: CASSPIRGPTEAFF

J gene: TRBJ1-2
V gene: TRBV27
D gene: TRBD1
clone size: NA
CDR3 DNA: TGTGCCAGCAGTCTGTTACAGGGGGCGGATGGCTACACCTTC
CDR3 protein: CASSLLQGADGYTF

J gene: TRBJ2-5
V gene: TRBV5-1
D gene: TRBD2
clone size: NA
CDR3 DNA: TGCGCCAGCAGCCTAGGACTAGCGGTAAAAGAGACCCAGTACTTC
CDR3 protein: CASSLGLAVKETQYF

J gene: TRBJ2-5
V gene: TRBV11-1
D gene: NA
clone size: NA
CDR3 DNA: TGTGCCAGCAGCTTAGCCTTACAAGAGACCCAGTACTTC
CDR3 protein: CASSLALQETQYF

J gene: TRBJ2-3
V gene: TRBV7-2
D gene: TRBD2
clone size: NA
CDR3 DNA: TGTGCCAGCAGCTTAGGTCGGGGACTAGCAACAGATACGCAGTATTTT
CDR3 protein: CASSLGRGLATDTQYF

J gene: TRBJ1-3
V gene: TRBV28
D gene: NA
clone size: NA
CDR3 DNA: TGTGCCAGCAGTATACTCTCTGGAAACACCATATATTTT
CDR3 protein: CASSILSGNTIYF

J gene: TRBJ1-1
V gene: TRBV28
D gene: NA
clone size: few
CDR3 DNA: TGTGCCAGCAGTTTAAGCCCGGGGAACACTGAAGCTTTCTTT
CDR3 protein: CASSLSPGNTEAFF

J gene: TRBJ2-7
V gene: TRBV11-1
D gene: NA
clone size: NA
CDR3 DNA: TGTGCCAGCAGCTTAGATCAGGACAGCGCCGAGCAGTACTTC
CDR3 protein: CASSLDQDSAEQYF

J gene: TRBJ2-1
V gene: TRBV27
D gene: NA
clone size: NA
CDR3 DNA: TGTGCCAGCAGTTTGGTGGGACTTTCACATGAGCAGTTCTTC
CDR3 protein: CASSLVGLSHEQFF